A selection of T cell receptor beta chains follows, all from one sample in a study of shared clonotypes between healthy human individuals. Generated by immunoSEQ multiplex PCR, the TCRdb table keeps only in-frame clones and is missing some. The table shows 1.5 million to 2.5 million clones, with roughly 94% occurring only once. Sequencing used naive CD8+ T cells sorted from blood. The receptors come from a man aged 18-30 years in good health. Each CDR3 is given with its conserved first and last residue. Fields, in order: CDR3 DNA, CDR3 protein, clone size, D gene, J gene, V gene. A D gene is named only where the DNA matches it firmly. Rows give clone size only sometimes, using once, few, many, or a class for an expanded clone.

CDR3 DNA: TGTGCCAGCAGCGAGGGGGCTGCTAGCACAGATACGCAGTATTTT
CDR3 protein: CASSEGAASTDTQYF
clone size: NA
D gene: TRBD1
J gene: TRBJ2-3
V gene: TRBV9

CDR3 DNA: TGCGCCAGCAGCGCGGACAGGGCACCCATGAATGAGCAGTTCTTC
CDR3 protein: CASSADRAPMNEQFF
clone size: NA
D gene: TRBD1
J gene: TRBJ2-1
V gene: TRBV5-1

CDR3 DNA: TGTGCCAGCAGCTTAGATACGGGGGCCCTAGGGGGATACTTC
CDR3 protein: CASSLDTGALGGYF
clone size: NA
D gene: NA
J gene: TRBJ2-5
V gene: TRBV11-2

CDR3 DNA: TGTGCCAGCAGTTTTTCGGGCGGGGGTCAGCCCCAGCATTTT
CDR3 protein: CASSFSGGGQPQHF
clone size: NA
D gene: NA
J gene: TRBJ1-5
V gene: TRBV6-5

CDR3 DNA: TGTGCCAGCAGTTACTTAGGGGATCAGCCCCAGCATTTT
CDR3 protein: CASSYLGDQPQHF
clone size: NA
D gene: NA
J gene: TRBJ1-5
V gene: TRBV6-5

CDR3 DNA: TGTGCCAGCAGTTTAGGCCGGTACTACGAGCAGTACTTC
CDR3 protein: CASSLGRYYEQYF
clone size: NA
D gene: NA
J gene: TRBJ2-7
V gene: TRBV28

CDR3 DNA: TGTGCCAGCAGTTTACAAGAGACCCAGTACTTC
CDR3 protein: CASSLQETQYF
clone size: few
D gene: NA
J gene: TRBJ2-5
V gene: TRBV27

CDR3 DNA: TGTGCCAGCAGCCAGAGGGGGATCCAAGAGACCCAGTACTTC
CDR3 protein: CASSQRGIQETQYF
clone size: NA
D gene: NA
J gene: TRBJ2-5
V gene: TRBV7-9

CDR3 DNA: TGTGCCAGCAGTTACGGGGGTTTGAACACTGAAGCTTTCTTT
CDR3 protein: CASSYGGLNTEAFF
clone size: NA
D gene: NA
J gene: TRBJ1-1
V gene: TRBV27

CDR3 DNA: TGTGCCAGCAGCCAAAACGGGATGAGCGAGCAGTACTTC
CDR3 protein: CASSQNGMSEQYF
clone size: NA
D gene: NA
J gene: TRBJ2-7
V gene: TRBV6-6

CDR3 DNA: TGTGCCAGCAGCCCATGGGAGGGAGGGGATACTGAAGCTTTCTTT
CDR3 protein: CASSPWEGGDTEAFF
clone size: NA
D gene: NA
J gene: TRBJ1-1
V gene: TRBV7-9

CDR3 DNA: TGTGCCTGGAGTGAGTCCGGGGAGCTGTTTTTT
CDR3 protein: CAWSESGELFF
clone size: once
D gene: NA
J gene: TRBJ2-2
V gene: TRBV30

CDR3 DNA: TGCGCCAGCAGCCAAGAGTGGTTCGGGACAGCCTACGAGCAGTACTTC
CDR3 protein: CASSQEWFGTAYEQYF
clone size: once
D gene: TRBD1
J gene: TRBJ2-7
V gene: TRBV4-1